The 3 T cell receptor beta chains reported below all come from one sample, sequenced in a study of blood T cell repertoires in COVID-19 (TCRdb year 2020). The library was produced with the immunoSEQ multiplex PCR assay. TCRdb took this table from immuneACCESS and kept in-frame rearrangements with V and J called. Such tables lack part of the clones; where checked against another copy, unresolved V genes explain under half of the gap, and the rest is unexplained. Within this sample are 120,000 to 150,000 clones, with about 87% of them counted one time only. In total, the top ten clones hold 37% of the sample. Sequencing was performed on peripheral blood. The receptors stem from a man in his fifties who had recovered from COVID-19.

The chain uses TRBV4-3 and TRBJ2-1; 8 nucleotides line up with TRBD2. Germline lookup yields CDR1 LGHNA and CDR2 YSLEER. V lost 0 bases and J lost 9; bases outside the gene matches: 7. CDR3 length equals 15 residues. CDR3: CASSQDPGGAGEQFF. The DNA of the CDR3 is TGCGCCAGCAGCCAAGATCCCGGGGGGGCCGGTGAGCAGTTCTTC.

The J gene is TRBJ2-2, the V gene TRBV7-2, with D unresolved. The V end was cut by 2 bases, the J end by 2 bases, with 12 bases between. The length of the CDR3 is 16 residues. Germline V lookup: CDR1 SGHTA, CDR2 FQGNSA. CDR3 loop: CASSLRSGGNTGELFF. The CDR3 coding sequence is TGTGCCAGCAGCTTAAGGTCAGGTGGTAACACCGGGGAGCTGTTTTTT.

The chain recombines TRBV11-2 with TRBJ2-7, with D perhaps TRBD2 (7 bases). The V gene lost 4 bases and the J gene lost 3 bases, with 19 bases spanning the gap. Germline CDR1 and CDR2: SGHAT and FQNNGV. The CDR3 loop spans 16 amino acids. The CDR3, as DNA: TGTGCCAGCAGCTCGTACCCTCGGGGGGCGGTCTACGAGCAGTACTTC. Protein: CASSSYPRGAVYEQYF.